This TCR beta chain was identified during a study of response to subunit inactivated influenza vaccine. Whole-study results and caveats: Each seasonal influenza vaccination recruits few new T cells, the authors suggested.

The CDR3 is 12 amino acids. This clonotype has just a few counts. Antigen specificity is unknown. Germline and junction disagree at one end, which may indicate a read error. TCRdb reanalysed the RT-PCR reads using MiXCR and keeps one entry per CDR3 protein. The repertoire holds about 700,000 distinct CDR3 sequences, with 11% to 15% as singletons. This sequence joins TRBV12-3 or TRBV12-4 and TRBJ2-5; 8 bases agree with TRBD1. This material consisted of PBMCs from blood, taken 14 days before vaccination. This TCR was recovered from a man aged 45-65 years who received an inactivated influenza vaccine. The CDR3 DNA is TGTGCCAGCAGTTTAATGGGACAGGCCCCCCACTTC. Its translation: CASSLMGQAPHF.